This TCR beta chain appears in the sequencing data of a study of CD8 T cells in ankylosing spondylitis. Study-wide points: A motif of roughly eight highly homologous TCR beta variants was seen as apparently characteristic of ankylosing spondylitis blood. Past research had described some motif variants in reactive arthritis synovial fluid and blood.

Each CDR3 protein gets one entry after TCRdb re-called the 5' RACE reads with MiXCR. The data show around 250,000 distinct CDR3 sequences, over 30% seen once. Only a few counts were recorded for this clonotype. What it recognizes is unknown. With 0 bases removed from V and 4 bases from J, the gap between germline ends came to 18 bases. The length of the CDR3 is 17 residues. Germline V gives CDR1 MNHEY, CDR2 SVGAGI. Sequencing used blood, either unsorted or a sorted T cell fraction (not recorded which). The V gene is TRBV6-5, the J gene TRBJ2-5; D might be TRBD1 (7 bases). The TCR sequence derives from a male donor with ankylosing spondylitis or in good health (not recorded which). The CDR3 here is CASSYSLQGGVRETQYF. The CDR3 DNA reads as TGTGCCAGCAGTTACTCCTTGCAGGGGGGCGTTCGAGAGACCCAGTACTTC.